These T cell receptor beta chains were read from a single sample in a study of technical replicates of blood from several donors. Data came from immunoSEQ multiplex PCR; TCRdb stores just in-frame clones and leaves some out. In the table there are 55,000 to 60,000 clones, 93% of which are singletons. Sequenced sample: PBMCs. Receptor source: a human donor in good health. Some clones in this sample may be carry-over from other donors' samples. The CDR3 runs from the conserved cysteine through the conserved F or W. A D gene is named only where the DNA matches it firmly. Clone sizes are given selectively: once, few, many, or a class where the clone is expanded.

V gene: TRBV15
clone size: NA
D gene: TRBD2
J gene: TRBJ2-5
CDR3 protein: CATSPAAGTRLETQYF
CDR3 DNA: TGTGCCACCAGCCCGGCCGCAGGGACTAGATTAGAGACCCAGTACTTC

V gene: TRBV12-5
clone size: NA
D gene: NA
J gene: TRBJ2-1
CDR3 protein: CASGVASFSYNEQFF
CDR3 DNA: TGTGCTAGTGGTGTTGCTAGCTTTTCCTACAATGAGCAGTTCTTC

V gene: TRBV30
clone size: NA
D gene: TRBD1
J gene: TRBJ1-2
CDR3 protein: CAWRPGQGGEVGGYTF
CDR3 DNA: TGTGCCTGGAGACCGGGACAGGGTGGGGAAGTTGGTGGCTACACCTTC

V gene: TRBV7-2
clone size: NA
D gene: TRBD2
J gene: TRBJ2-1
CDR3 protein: CASTLAGYSYNEQFF
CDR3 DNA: TGTGCCAGCACCCTAGCGGGCTACTCCTACAATGAGCAGTTCTTC

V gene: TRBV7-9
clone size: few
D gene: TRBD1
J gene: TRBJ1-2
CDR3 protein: CASSPADTGANYGYTF
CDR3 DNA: TGTGCCAGCAGCCCCGCGGACACAGGGGCCAACTATGGCTACACCTTC

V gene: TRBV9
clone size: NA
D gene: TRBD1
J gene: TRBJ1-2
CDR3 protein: CASSVGDRGAVAYYGYTF
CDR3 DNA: TGTGCCAGCAGCGTAGGGGACAGGGGGGCTGTGGCCTATTATGGCTACACCTTC

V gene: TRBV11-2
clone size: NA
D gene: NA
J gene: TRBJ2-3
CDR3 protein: CASSLTSLDTQYF
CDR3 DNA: TGTGCCAGCAGCTTAACTTCACTAGATACGCAGTATTTT

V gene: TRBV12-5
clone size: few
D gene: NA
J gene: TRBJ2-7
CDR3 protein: CASGLRDTRTYEQYF
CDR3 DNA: TGTGCTAGTGGTCTCCGGGACACACGAACCTACGAGCAGTACTTC

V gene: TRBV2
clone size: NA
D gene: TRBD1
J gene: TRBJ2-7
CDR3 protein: CASSEQGGWNEQYF
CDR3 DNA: TGTGCCAGCAGTGAGCAAGGGGGCTGGAACGAGCAGTACTTC

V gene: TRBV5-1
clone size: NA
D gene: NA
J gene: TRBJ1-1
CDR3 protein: CASSLGGGYTEAFF
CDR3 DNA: TGCGCCAGCTCGTTGGGAGGAGGGTACACTGAAGCTTTCTTT

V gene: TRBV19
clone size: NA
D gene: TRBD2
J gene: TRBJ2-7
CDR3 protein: CASSMVSGASYEQYF
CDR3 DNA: TGTGCCAGTAGTATGGTCAGCGGGGCCTCCTACGAGCAGTACTTC

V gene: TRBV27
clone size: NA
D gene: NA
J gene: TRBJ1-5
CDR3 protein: CASSTRANGNQPQHF
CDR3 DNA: TGTGCCAGCAGCACGAGGGCCAATGGCAATCAGCCCCAGCATTTT

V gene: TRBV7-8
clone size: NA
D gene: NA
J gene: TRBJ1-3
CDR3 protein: CASSLSRGYGNTIYF
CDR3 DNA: TGTGCCAGCAGCTTAAGCCGCGGATATGGAAACACCATATATTTT

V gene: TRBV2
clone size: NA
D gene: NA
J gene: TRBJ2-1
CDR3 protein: CASSQDSSNNEQFF
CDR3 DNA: TGTGCCAGCAGCCAAGACAGTAGTAACAATGAGCAGTTCTTC

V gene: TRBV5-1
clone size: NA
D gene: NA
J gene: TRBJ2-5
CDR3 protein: CASSFQGRQETQYF
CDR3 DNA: TGCGCCAGCAGCTTCCAGGGGCGCCAAGAGACCCAGTACTTC

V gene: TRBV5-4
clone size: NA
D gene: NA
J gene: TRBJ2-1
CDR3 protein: CASARAGAYNEQFF
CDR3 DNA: TGTGCCAGCGCCCGGGCGGGGGCTTACAATGAGCAGTTCTTC

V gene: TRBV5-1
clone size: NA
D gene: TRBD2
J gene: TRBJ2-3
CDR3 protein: CASSLGTSGGTDTQYF
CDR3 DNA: TGCGCCAGCAGCTTGGGGACTAGCGGGGGAACAGATACGCAGTATTTT

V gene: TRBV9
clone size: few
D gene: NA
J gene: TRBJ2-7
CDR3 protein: CASSVATGSYEQYF
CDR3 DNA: TGTGCCAGCAGCGTAGCTACAGGCTCCTACGAGCAGTACTTC

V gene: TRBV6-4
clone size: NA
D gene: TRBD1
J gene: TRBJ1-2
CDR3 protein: CASSGQTGGHYGYTF
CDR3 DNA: TGTGCCAGCAGCGGACAGACAGGGGGCCACTATGGCTACACCTTC

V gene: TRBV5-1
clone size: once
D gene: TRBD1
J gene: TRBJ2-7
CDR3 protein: CASSQTWDRGRRVYEQYF
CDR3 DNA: TGCGCCAGCAGCCAAACGTGGGACAGGGGGCGTAGGGTATACGAGCAGTACTTC

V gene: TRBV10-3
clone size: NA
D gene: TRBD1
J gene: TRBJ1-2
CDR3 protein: CAIRGQGDYGYTF
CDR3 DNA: TGTGCCATCAGGGGACAGGGGGACTATGGCTACACCTTC